This TCR beta chain was recovered during a study of cytomegalovirus exposure and HLA in healthy donors (dated by TCRdb to between 2016 and 2019). A note on the overall study: In an earlier analysis of approximately 500 of the donors, 276 Gb of sequence data and about 110 million unique TCR beta sequences from about 190 million T cells were reported. About 300 gigabases of sequencing data and around 80 million unique TCR sequences made up an early release that covered 640 HLA-typed donors. The genetic ancestry cluster associated with self-reported Caucasian donors included 81% of the roughly 360 genotyped donors. The study aimed to test whether signatures of past pathogen exposure could be identified by cataloging public T cell receptors. The T cell repertoires of around 730 subjects were profiled by immunosequencing and related to cytomegalovirus serostatus. Besides the first cohort of under 700 subjects, a separate validation cohort made up of over 95 different subjects was used. To predict cytomegalovirus infection status, the study combined high-throughput TCR immunosequencing, statistical association of individual TCRs with disease status, and machine learning. In a later analysis, previously published TCR beta repertoires from 550 to 700 donors were re-analyzed and high-resolution HLA genotyping was added so that TCR occurrence patterns could be studied. Rather than drawing on any new phenotypic data, the later analysis identified candidate immune exposures from TCR beta sequences and the way those sequences occurred across donors. An earlier analysis of around 580 of the donors used high-throughput TCR beta sequencing to judge whether each TCR beta V gene segment behaved as functional or pseudogenic. Donor age, sex, ethnicity and CMV serostatus were collected together with the repertoire data. Genome-wide SNP genotypes for about 65% of the 666 donors were used in a later genetic analysis, which treated that subset as a discovery cohort. All discovery cohort repertoires had been generated on a single sequencing platform. HLA typing included class I and class II loci at four-digit resolution. Typing coverage differed by locus: A, B, C, DRB1 and DQB1 were typed in roughly 620-630 donors, DQA1 in roughly 510, DPA1 in 606, and DPB1 in around 440. Roughly five DR-DQ haplotypes were handled as single units for association and clustering because linkage in the cohort was strong. Across about 380 genotyped donors of the cohort, an average of about 240,000 unique TCR beta nucleotide sequences per donor were sequenced, and about a sixth of those sequences were non-productive.

Library preparation used the immunoSEQ multiplex PCR assay. For the multiplex PCR, a mixture combining 60 forward primers for TCR Vbeta segments and 13 reverse primers for TCR Jbeta segments was used. A multiplex PCR assay on genomic DNA amplified the CDR3 region of rearranged TCR beta genes. On the Illumina HiSeq System, the amplified TCR beta libraries were sequenced as 87-base-pair reads. In the original analysis: Across the 666 repertoires, a later analysis counted 80 million or so unique TCR beta chains, roughly 11 million of which were shared by at least two donors. Raw reads were error-corrected and collapsed into unique sequences by a nearest-neighbor algorithm in which closely related sequences were merged to remove PCR and sequencing errors. V, D and J gene segments were assigned by aligning CDR3 sequences to IMGT reference sequences. Each retained sequence needed at least a six-nucleotide match to both a V gene segment and a J gene segment. Rearrangements were classified as productive when the CDR3 lacked stop codons and remained in frame with V and J, and all other rearrangements were classified as non-productive. CDR3 was defined according to IMGT convention as the region running from the second conserved V-encoded cysteine to the conserved J-encoded phenylalanine. Sequences without an unambiguous match to a single V gene segment were excluded from the earlier analysis of 500 to 700 of the donors. An earlier analysis of fewer than 650 of the donors classified V segments as functional when productive rearrangements were above 56.7% and as segregating when the standard deviation between donors was above 5%. A statistical classification framework was built to diagnose cytomegalovirus status from the catalog of TCR beta chain sequences. V and J gene assignment, in a later analysis, came from comparing TCR nucleotide sequences with IMGT/GENE-DB human TR gene sequences. The TCRdist pipeline was used in a later analysis to assign CDR3 sequences and most-parsimonious VDJ recombination scenarios. A later analysis defined each TCR beta chain by its CDR3 amino acid sequence plus V-gene family, and excluded reads lacking a unique V-gene family. As a way to deal with suspected cross-contamination and a sequencing artifact, a later analysis dropped more than 500 nucleotide sequences that were highly shared and had low generation probability. In a later analysis, a clonal expansion index for each public chain was calculated from normalized within-repertoire ranks of inferred template counts. A later analysis computed generation probabilities with a VDJ recombination model fitted to out-of-frame rearrangements, and checked the results against IGoR. A later analysis scored TCR-TCR, TCR-HLA and TCR-CMV co-occurrence with hypergeometric tests, applying a repertoire-size bias correction to TCR pairs. In a later analysis, false discovery rates were estimated by permuting HLA or CMV assignments 20 times. In a later analysis, co-occurring TCRs were grouped with DBSCAN, and TCRdist sequence similarity was added when clustering was performed within HLA-allele-positive subsets. For co-occurrence clustering, repertoires with fewer than 30,000 or more than 120,000 public chains were excluded, along with 5 or 6 repertoires with anomalous nucleotide sharing. TCRdb provides this immuneACCESS table in a form limited to in-frame rearrangements. Some clones are lacking; in checked studies, under half of them reflect an unresolved V gene, and why the rest are absent is not known. V, J and clone size are taken as reported in that table, and D and trimming were inferred from the DNA itself. Across this sample there are about 150,000 clones, with roughly 80% seen only once. The ten largest clonotypes hold about 2.4% of the sample.

Broad study findings and their caveats: The authors suggested that the approach could potentially be extended to other disease states and immunological phenotypes. The cohort was sequenced for TCR beta chains only, and without alpha or paired-chain data the features that could be detected were limited. A later analysis reported that several top co-occurrence clusters appeared linked to parvovirus B19, influenza, CMV and Epstein-Barr virus. Immune exposure information for the cohort was limited to CMV serostatus. In a later analysis, HLA-associated TCR beta chains were found to be more clonally expanded and to have lower generation probabilities than equally common non-associated chains. The study listed 164 TCR beta chains as associated with cytomegalovirus. Correlated functional status among segregating V segments might reflect linkage disequilibrium, but an unknown experimental factor could not be ruled out. A later analysis associated about 17,000 TCR beta sequences with specific HLA alleles at a false discovery rate of 0.05. A later analysis found that most CMV-associated TCR beta chains appeared HLA-restricted, with HLA associations seemingly driven largely by CMV exposure. A cluster of highly shared sequence variants was judged likely to represent a technical artifact of the sequencing pipeline. A later analysis found that TCR association rates varied across HLA loci, with DRB1 alleles showing the most associated TCRs and HLA-C alleles the fewest. While some public TCRs were present in many individuals, most TCR sequences turned up only very rarely across donors. A further reported finding was that TCR beta sequences accurately predicted the HLA-A and HLA-B alleles for most subjects in the first cohort. HLA typing was unavailable for some donors at each locus, so association tests used only the typed subset. Three of the identified cytomegalovirus-associated TCR beta chains were confirmed in vitro to be specific for cytomegalovirus antigens. An association between a missense DCLRE1C variant and V-gene and J-gene trimming of TCR beta chains was found in a later genetic analysis and replicated in an independent cohort. The 87-base-pair reads could not distinguish some IMGT-functional V segments, including TRBV6-2 and TRBV6-3, so those segments were excluded. Broadly in line with IMGT annotations, most TCR beta V segments showed up in productive rearrangements about 87% or about 30% of the time in an earlier analysis of 450 to 750 of the donors. Sequencing depth was assumed to be roughly uniform across donors in the presence/absence analyses, though that assumption may not hold. Because counts were too low, seventeen rarely observed V segments, including chromosome 9 orphons, were left out of the earlier analysis of some 640 of the donors. Compared with the 666-donor mean, donors in an Asian-associated ancestry cluster had fewer N-insertions in productive TCRs, according to a later genetic analysis. Cytomegalovirus status was reported to be diagnosed by the classifier with high specificity and sensitivity in both the original and validation cohorts. Assigning TCR associations to individual alleles was difficult when HLA alleles, especially DR and DQ, strongly co-occurred.

Compared with germline, V lacks 1 base and J lacks 4 bases; bases without a gene match: 4. CDR1 and CDR2 are read off the germline V gene (reference sequence) as SGHNT and YYREEE. From the cysteine up to the phenylalanine, the CDR3 has a length of 14 residues. Only the CDR3 DNA stays, 42 bases, in frame from base 1. As regards this clone: Its antigen specificity is not known. Per-nucleotide qualities are absent, and no much larger clonotype sits a single base away.

The cohort comprised some 700 healthy bone marrow donors. Cohort members were all nominally healthy when sampled, although unrecorded immune exposures were likely present. The donor tested CMV seronegative and was one of the 352 seronegative cohort members. A peripheral blood sample was provided by each donor, and peripheral blood mononuclear cells were used for TCR beta sequencing. The Qiagen DNeasy Blood Extraction Kit was used to extract genomic DNA from the blood cell samples. This TCR was sampled from a male donor in good health and CMV-seronegative. Sequences were obtained from PBMCs. The chain employs TRBV5-4 and TRBJ1-1; 7 junctional bases match TRBD1. The CDR3 protein is CASSLKGAGTEAFF. The sequenced DNA: TGTGCCAGCAGCTTGAAGGGGGCGGGCACTGAAGCTTTCTTT.